These T cell receptor beta chains were read from a single sample in a study of blood T cell repertoires in COVID-19. Measured with immunoSEQ multiplex PCR; TCRdb has only the in-frame clones, and not every one. The repertoire includes 150,000 to 200,000 clones, about 83% of them detected once, and about 4.7% sits in the top ten. The material sequenced was peripheral blood. The receptors here all came from a human donor in a cohort sampled during active COVID-19. Each CDR3 is given with its conserved first and last residue. Each record gives: D gene, clone size, J gene, V gene, CDR3 length, CDR3 DNA, CDR3 protein. A D gene is named only where the DNA matches it firmly. Size tells how often a clone was seen (once, few, many) or the class of an expanded clone, and some rows leave it out.

D: TRBD1; size: -; J: TRBJ1-2; V: TRBV6-5; length: 15; DNA: TGTGCCAGCAGATTTACCGGGACAGGGGTATATGGCTACACCTTC; CDR3: CASRFTGTGVYGYTF
D: TRBD1; size: -; J: TRBJ1-6; V: TRBV9; length: 16; DNA: TGTGCCAGCAGCCCAAGAGTGGGACAGGACAATTCACCCCTCCACTTT; CDR3: CASSPRVGQDNSPLHF
D: -; size: -; J: TRBJ2-7; V: TRBV6-2/TRBV6-3; length: 13; DNA: TGTGCCAGCAGCCCCGGAGGGACCTACGAGCAGTACTTC; CDR3: CASSPGGTYEQYF
D: -; size: -; J: TRBJ2-7; V: TRBV10-1; length: 16; DNA: TGCGCCAGCAGGGGCCGGACTAGGAGGGGGGGAGCTCAGCAGTACTTC; CDR3: CASRGRTRRGGAQQYF
D: TRBD2; size: -; J: TRBJ2-6; V: TRBV2; length: 17; DNA: TGTGCCAGCAGTGAGCTAGCGGGGGCCTCTGGGGCCAACGTCCTGACTTTC; CDR3: CASSELAGASGANVLTF
D: -; size: -; J: TRBJ1-5; V: TRBV30; length: 14; DNA: TGTGCCTGGAGTAGGGCGGGGGAGGATCAGCCCCAGCATTTT; CDR3: CAWSRAGEDQPQHF
D: TRBD1; size: -; J: TRBJ1-3; V: TRBV5-4; length: 16; DNA: TGTGCCAGCAGCTCCCCGGGCAGGGGGACTGGAAACACCATATATTTT; CDR3: CASSSPGRGTGNTIYF
D: -; size: -; J: TRBJ2-7; V: TRBV11-2; length: 13; DNA: TGTGCCAGCAGTGTTCGGGAGATTTACGAGCAGTACTTC; CDR3: CASSVREIYEQYF
D: TRBD2; size: -; J: TRBJ2-1; V: TRBV5-5; length: 17; DNA: TGTGCCAGCAGCTTGGGGGCCAGCGGGAGCTCCTACAATGAGCAGTTCTTC; CDR3: CASSLGASGSSYNEQFF
D: TRBD1; size: -; J: TRBJ1-2; V: TRBV4-2; length: 15; DNA: TGTGCCAGCAGCCAAACAGGGGGTTTATCCTATGGCTACACCTTC; CDR3: CASSQTGGLSYGYTF
D: TRBD1; size: -; J: TRBJ1-2; V: TRBV19; length: 15; DNA: TGTGCCAGTAGTCCTGTTCGACAGGGAGACTATGGCTACACCTTC; CDR3: CASSPVRQGDYGYTF
D: TRBD1; size: -; J: TRBJ2-1; V: TRBV9; length: 14; DNA: TGTGCCAGCAGCGTAGGATCAGGGGGCGATGAGCAGTTCTTC; CDR3: CASSVGSGGDEQFF
D: -; size: -; J: TRBJ2-7; V: TRBV21-1; length: 16; DNA: TGTGCCAGCAGCAAAGGCCCGCTAGCGGGGTTCTGGGAGCAGTACTTC; CDR3: CASSKGPLAGFWEQYF
D: -; size: -; J: TRBJ1-1; V: TRBV28; length: 13; DNA: TGTGCCAGCAGTTTAGAGCTGAACACTGAAGCTTTCTTT; CDR3: CASSLELNTEAFF
D: -; size: -; J: TRBJ1-1; V: TRBV4-1; length: 15; DNA: TGCGCCAGCAGCCAAGATACAGGAGGGTACACTGAAGCTTTCTTT; CDR3: CASSQDTGGYTEAFF
D: -; size: -; J: TRBJ1-1; V: TRBV3-1/TRBV3-2; length: 14; DNA: TGTGCCAGCAGCCGTCAAGACAAGAACACTGAAGCTTTCTTT; CDR3: CASSRQDKNTEAFF
D: -; size: -; J: TRBJ1-3; V: TRBV5-5; length: 16; DNA: TGTGCCAGCAGCCAAAAGACGGACACTTTCGGAAACACCATATATTTT; CDR3: CASSQKTDTFGNTIYF
D: TRBD2; size: -; J: TRBJ2-7; V: TRBV28; length: 15; DNA: TGTGCCAGCAACCCTACTAGCGGGAGCTCCTACGAGCAGTACTTC; CDR3: CASNPTSGSSYEQYF
D: -; size: once; J: TRBJ2-7; V: TRBV24-1; length: 14; DNA: TGTGCCACCAGTGATTTTATCCGCGCGAGGGAGCAGTACTTC; CDR3: CATSDFIRAREQYF
D: -; size: -; J: TRBJ2-5; V: TRBV5-6; length: 13; DNA: TGTGCCAGCAGCGCGGACTACCAAGAGACCCAGTACTTC; CDR3: CASSADYQETQYF
D: -; size: once; J: TRBJ1-1; V: TRBV3-1/TRBV3-2; length: 13; DNA: TGTGCCAGCATGGGGGCAGGATACACTGAAGCTTTCTTT; CDR3: CASMGAGYTEAFF
D: -; size: once; J: TRBJ2-1; V: TRBV27; length: 12; DNA: TGTGCCAGCAGTTTGCCGGGCAATGAGCAGTTCTTC; CDR3: CASSLPGNEQFF
D: -; size: -; J: TRBJ1-1; V: TRBV19; length: 14; DNA: TGTGCCAGTAGTATGTACACAGGGTCCACTGAAGCTTTCTTT; CDR3: CASSMYTGSTEAFF
D: -; size: -; J: TRBJ2-7; V: TRBV2; length: 17; DNA: TGTGCCAGCAGTGAACCCCCCCAGGGTCTGATGAGCTACGAGCAGTACTTC; CDR3: CASSEPPQGLMSYEQYF
D: TRBD1; size: -; J: TRBJ2-7; V: TRBV27; length: 16; DNA: TGTGCCAGCAGTCCCTATACAGGGGGCGGATCCTACGAGCAGTACTTC; CDR3: CASSPYTGGGSYEQYF
D: TRBD1; size: -; J: TRBJ2-5; V: TRBV5-4; length: 15; DNA: TGTGCCAGCAGCTGGGTACAGGGGGCAGGAGAGACCCAGTACTTC; CDR3: CASSWVQGAGETQYF
D: -; size: -; J: TRBJ2-7; V: TRBV14; length: 12; DNA: TGTGCCAGCGGCGGTTACTCCTACGAGCAGTACTTC; CDR3: CASGGYSYEQYF
D: TRBD2; size: -; J: TRBJ2-4; V: TRBV4-1; length: 19; DNA: TGCGCCAGCAGCCAAGTCTCTAGCGGGAGGGCCGGGGGCAAAAACATTCAGTACTTC; CDR3: CASSQVSSGRAGGKNIQYF
D: -; size: -; J: TRBJ1-5; V: TRBV29-1; length: 12; DNA: TGCAGCGCAGGACAGCTTAATCAGCCCCAGCATTTT; CDR3: CSAGQLNQPQHF
D: -; size: -; J: TRBJ2-7; V: TRBV2; length: 13; DNA: TGTGCCACAGAGACAGGCTACTCCTACGAGCAGTACTTC; CDR3: CATETGYSYEQYF
D: -; size: few; J: TRBJ1-1; V: TRBV6-1; length: 14; DNA: TGTGCCAGCAGTGAAGGAGCATTGAACACTGAAGCTTTCTTT; CDR3: CASSEGALNTEAFF
D: -; size: few; J: TRBJ2-7; V: TRBV5-6; length: 12; DNA: TGTGCCAGCAGCTTGGGGACTTACGAGCAGTACTTC; CDR3: CASSLGTYEQYF
D: -; size: -; J: TRBJ2-7; V: TRBV7-9; length: 15; DNA: TGTGCCAGCAGCTTAACGACTCCGGGGAAGGGCGAGCAGTACTTC; CDR3: CASSLTTPGKGEQYF
D: -; size: once; J: TRBJ1-1; V: TRBV11-3; length: 12; DNA: TGTGCCAGCAGCTTCCGCGGCACTGAAGCTTTCTTT; CDR3: CASSFRGTEAFF
D: -; size: once; J: TRBJ2-7; V: TRBV5-4; length: 10; DNA: TGTGCCAGCACCAACTACGAGCAGTACTTC; CDR3: CASTNYEQYF
D: TRBD2; size: -; J: TRBJ2-5; V: TRBV11-2; length: 15; DNA: TGTGCCAGCAGCCGGGCCGGGGGGGCCGTAGAGACCCAGTACTTC; CDR3: CASSRAGGAVETQYF
D: TRBD1; size: -; J: TRBJ1-2; V: TRBV28; length: 18; DNA: TGTGCCAGCAGTTTCCAAATCGTCAGACAGGGTAATTATCGTGGCTACACCTTC; CDR3: CASSFQIVRQGNYRGYTF
D: TRBD1; size: -; J: TRBJ1-5; V: TRBV19; length: 15; DNA: TGTGCCAGTAGCCCGGGACAGTTTAGCAATCAGCCCCAGCATTTT; CDR3: CASSPGQFSNQPQHF
D: -; size: -; J: TRBJ1-1; V: TRBV4-3; length: 18; DNA: TGCGCCAGCAGCCAAGATATTAGTGGCAGGGGTCTGAACACTGAAGCTTTCTTT; CDR3: CASSQDISGRGLNTEAFF
D: -; size: -; J: TRBJ1-2; V: TRBV11-2; length: 17; DNA: TGTGCCAGCAGCTTGATGGAACTCGGGGGGCGGGCCTATGGCTACACCTTC; CDR3: CASSLMELGGRAYGYTF
D: -; size: -; J: TRBJ2-7; V: TRBV11-3; length: 15; DNA: TGTGCCAGCAGCTTAGAGTCGGCGACTAGCTACGAGCAGTACTTC; CDR3: CASSLESATSYEQYF
D: TRBD2; size: -; J: TRBJ2-3; V: TRBV10-3; length: 17; DNA: TGTGCCATCAGTACTAGCGGGGGCTCCGCTAGCACAGATACGCAGTATTTT; CDR3: CAISTSGGSASTDTQYF
D: TRBD1; size: -; J: TRBJ1-1; V: TRBV7-2; length: 14; DNA: TGTGCCAGCAGCTACAGGGGTAGTTACACTGAAGCTTTCTTT; CDR3: CASSYRGSYTEAFF